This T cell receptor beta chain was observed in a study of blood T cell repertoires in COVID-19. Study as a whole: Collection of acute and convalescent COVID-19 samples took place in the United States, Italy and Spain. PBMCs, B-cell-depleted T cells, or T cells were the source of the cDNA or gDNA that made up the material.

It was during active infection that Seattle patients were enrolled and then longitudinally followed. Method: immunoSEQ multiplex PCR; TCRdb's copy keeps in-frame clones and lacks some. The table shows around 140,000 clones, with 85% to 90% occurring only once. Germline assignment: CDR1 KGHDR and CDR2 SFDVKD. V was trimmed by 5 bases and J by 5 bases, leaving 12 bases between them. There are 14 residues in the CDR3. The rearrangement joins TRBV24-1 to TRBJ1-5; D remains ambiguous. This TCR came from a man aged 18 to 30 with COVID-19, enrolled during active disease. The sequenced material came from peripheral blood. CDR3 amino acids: CATSGSGLHQPQHF. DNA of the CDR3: TGTGCCACCAGTGGGTCAGGCCTACATCAGCCCCAGCATTTT.